The entry that follows covers one T cell receptor beta chain sequence. The data belong to a study of T-cell memory formation after mild COVID-19. Germline V gene data show CDR1 as LGHDT and CDR2 as YNNKEL (reference sequence). The CDR3 spans 16 residues. V trimming: 0 bases; J trimming: 1 base; junction bases outside the gene matches: 5. MiXCR, applied by TCRdb to the 5' RACE reads, yields one record per CDR3 protein. The sample consists of approximately 60,000 distinct CDR3 sequences, 9% to 9.5% of them appearing once. J is TRBJ1-1 and V is TRBV3-1; 7 nucleotides align to TRBD1. Specimen: PBMCs or a T cell subset sorted from them (not recorded which). The clonotype comes from a man aged 18 to 30 who had mild COVID-19 (a few samples of this study predate the infection). Cell type and time point are not known. CDR3 coding DNA: TGTGCCAGCAGCCAAGATTTGACAGGGTCGAACACTGAAGCTTTCTTT. Its protein product is CASSQDLTGSNTEAFF.